Following are 11 T cell receptor beta chains from one sample sequenced in a study of Ad26.COV2.S vaccination and SARS-CoV-2 variants. Treatment defined: 15 to 20 received Ad26.COV2.S at low or high dose, single or two shots; 5 received placebo; per-sample allocation not given. Day 63 after the first vaccine or placebo injection was the time point for sampling. Some clones are missing from TCRdb's copy, which holds only in-frame ones; the method was immunoSEQ multiplex PCR. The data show fewer than 800,000 clones, roughly 90% seen once. The sample consisted of peripheral blood, taken in a trial of Ad26.COV2.S vaccine versus placebo. The receptor source for this set is a person aged 18-60 years who received the Ad26.COV2.S COVID-19 vaccine or a placebo.

This chain connects TRBV27 to TRBJ2-7, with 7 positions matching TRBD1. Germline CDR1 reads MNHEY; CDR2 reads SMNVEV (reference sequence). The CDR3 extends over 14 amino acids. Trimming took 6 bases from V and 2 from J; bases not matched to a gene: 7. The CDR3 nucleotides read TGTGCCAGCAGCCCGGGACAGATACCCTACGAGCAGTACTTC. Its translation is CASSPGQIPYEQYF.

This clone is a singleton in its sample. This rearrangement joins TRBV3-1 (or the pseudogene TRBV3-2) to TRBJ1-5; D might be TRBD1 (6 bases). Trimming took 0 bases from V and 12 from J, leaving 12 bases between them. Germline CDR1 LGHDT, CDR2 YNNKEL (reference sequence). The CDR3 spans 13 residues. CDR3 in DNA: TGTGCCAGCAGCCAAGATCGGGGACACCTCCAGCATTTT. Residues: CASSQDRGHLQHF.

The count of this clone is one. This sequence joins TRBV19 and TRBJ2-4; the D gene could be TRBD1 or TRBD2 (5 bases each). The V gene's germline CDR1 is LNHDA and CDR2 SQIVND (reference sequence). The CDR3 has 13 residues. Trimming took off 6 bases at V and 9 bases at J, with 15 bases between the two ends. CDR3 coding DNA: TGTGCCAGTAGGAACACAGGAGGAGGCATTCAGTACTTC. Translated: CASRNTGGGIQYF.

For this clone: Other DNA variants within this sample encode the same CDR3. This chain connects TRBV6-2 or TRBV6-3 to TRBJ2-7, with 7 bases matching TRBD1. Trimming at V came to 2 bases and at J to 2 bases, leaving 0 bases not matched to a gene. The germline V gene has CDR1 MNHEY and CDR2 SVGEGT. The CDR3 is made up of 13 amino acids. CDR3 sequence (DNA): TGTGCCAGCAGTTACGACAGGGCCTACGAGCAGTACTTC. Translation gives CASSYDRAYEQYF.

The chain combines TRBV7-9 with TRBJ1-1, with no clear D. The CDR3 covers 13 residues. Germline V CDR1 and CDR2: SEHNR, FQNEAQ (reference sequence). Trimming cost V 2 bases and J 11 bases, with 15 bases left between them. The CDR3 protein is CASSLNRLLDAFF. The CDR3 nucleotides are TGTGCCAGCAGCTTAAACCGACTGCTGGATGCTTTCTTT.

The chain has TRBV3-1 (or the pseudogene TRBV3-2) and TRBJ2-7; 9 bases line up with TRBD1. V trimming: 0 bases; J trimming: 6 bases; junction bases outside the gene matches: 6. The CDR3 extends over 15 amino acids. CDR1 is LGHDT and CDR2 is YNNKEL in the germline V gene (reference sequence). CDR3 in amino acids: CASSQDVGTGSEQYF. CDR3 DNA sequence: TGTGCCAGCAGCCAAGATGTGGGGACAGGGAGCGAGCAGTACTTC.

CDR3 sequence reads: CASRANPLLTQYF. CDR3 sequence (DNA): TGTGCCAGCAGAGCTAACCCTCTCCTTACGCAGTATTTT. V usage is TRBV2 and J usage is TRBJ2-3; D is undetermined. The CDR3 length is 13 residues. The V end lost 6 bases, the J end lost 8 bases, and 15 bases lay between the germline ends. Germline values: CDR1 SNHLY, CDR2 FYNNEI.

This clone was observed a few times. The chain uses TRBV11-2 and TRBJ2-5; 10 bases match TRBD1. The junction had 6 bases not matched to a gene; V was cut back by 4 bases and J by 7 bases. This CDR3 region has 14 residues. Germline loops: CDR1 SGHAT, CDR2 FQNNGV. For the CDR3, the DNA is TGTGCCAGCAGCTCGACAGGGGGCAAGGTGACCCAGTACTTC. It specifies CASSSTGGKVTQYF.

This clone showed up just a few times. The sample has other DNA sequences that encode this CDR3 too. This chain links TRBV5-1 with TRBJ2-7; TRBD1 might be the D (5 bases). CDR3 size: 12 residues. The V gene's germline CDR1 is SGHRS and CDR2 YFSETQ. V gave up 4 bases and J gave up 4 bases, with 9 bases separating them. For the CDR3, the DNA is TGCGCCAGCAGCCTGGACACATACGAGCAGTACTTC. Its protein is CASSLDTYEQYF. Together with reference TRBV5-1 and TRBJ2-7, the CDR3 gives the full variable domain: KAGVTQTPRYLIKTRGQQVTLSCSPISGHRSVSWYQQTPGQGLQFLFEYFSETQRNKGNFPGRFSGRQFSNSRSEMNVSTLELGDSALYLCASSLDTYEQYFGPGTRLTVT.

The V gene is TRBV5-1, the J gene TRBJ1-2; D might be TRBD1 (6 bases). V lost 0 bases to trimming and J lost 8 bases, with 11 bases between them. The CDR3 totals 13 residues. CDR1 is SGHRS and CDR2 is YFSETQ in the germline V gene. CDR3: CASSLGQGKGYTF. The CDR3 bases are TGCGCCAGCAGCTTGGGCCAGGGGAAGGGCTACACCTTC.

Of note for this clone: An end of the junction differs from the germline gene, which may be a read error. The J gene is TRBJ2-7, the V gene TRBV7-2, with D hard to call. The V gene's germline CDR1 is SGHTA and CDR2 FQGNSA. The CDR3 is made up of 14 amino acids. The CDR3 DNA reads TGTGCCAGCAGTTTAGTGCACGAGTCCTACGAGCAGTACTTC. It translates to CASSLVHESYEQYF.